These T cell receptor beta chains were read from a single sample in a study of OX40 agonist ivuxolimab in advanced cancers. Sequenced by immunoSEQ multiplex PCR; TCRdb stores in-frame clones only, minus some. In the table there are some 100,000 clones, approximately 84% of which are singletons. Specimen: CD4+ or CD8+ T cells sorted from blood, collected in a trial of the OX40 agonist ivuxolimab. The receptor set was obtained from an adult with an advanced solid tumor such as melanoma, head and neck, liver or kidney cancer. The CDR3 runs from the conserved cysteine through the conserved F or W.

v_gene	j_gene	CDR3aa
TRBV6-1	TRBJ1-1	CASSDWTGTRGTEAFF
TRBV28	TRBJ2-7	CASTGQDTYEQYF
TRBV14	TRBJ2-7	CASSPLAGQRGTYEQYF
TRBV2	TRBJ2-5	CASAGYLQETQYF
TRBV18	TRBJ1-2	CASSPSTGPNGYTF
TRBV5-1	TRBJ2-2	CASSLLAGNTGELFF
TRBV6-5	TRBJ1-1	CASSYWDRANTEAFF
TRBV7-8	TRBJ1-4	CASTPLGNEKLFF
TRBV2	TRBJ1-1	CASSVVENTEAFF
TRBV27	TRBJ2-6	CASRFSSGANVLTF
TRBV7-9	TRBJ1-3	CASRPGTGLSGNTIYF
TRBV4-2	TRBJ2-7	CASSHRIASGSYEQYF